The rows below give T cell receptor beta chains drawn from one sample of a study of human T cells and chemical hapten exposure. TCRdb re-called the RACE reads through MiXCR, storing one row per CDR3 protein. The sample shows 350,000 or so distinct CDR3 sequences, around 7% of them seen only once. The material was whole blood, obtained in connection with sensitization to the hapten diphenylcyclopropenone (DPC). These receptors all stem from a woman between 18 and 29 years old with alopecia areata. Some clones in this sample may be carry-over from other donors' samples. The CDR3 runs from the conserved cysteine through the conserved F or W. The D gene is left open where the match is weak. Not all rows give a size; the values are once, few, many and, for expanded clones, a class.

v_call	clone_size	j_call	d_call	cdr3_aa	cdr3_nt
TRBV2	many	TRBJ1-1	NA	CASSDMLGEAFF	TGTGCCAGCAGTGATATGCTGGGTGAAGCTTTCTTT
TRBV2	NA	TRBJ2-7	TRBD1	CASNAGQGPYEQYF	TGTGCCAGCAATGCTGGACAGGGCCCCTACGAGCAGTACTTC
TRBV12-3/TRBV12-4	few	TRBJ1-2	NA	CASSLGGRRGSGYTF	TGTGCCAGCAGTCTTGGGGGCCGGAGAGGAAGTGGCTACACCTTC
TRBV3-1	NA	TRBJ1-3	NA	CASSQESGVSGNTIYF	TGTGCCAGCAGCCAAGAGTCCGGGGTCTCTGGAAACACCATATATTTT
TRBV10-3	many	TRBJ1-2	TRBD1	CAISDLYRGDYGYTF	TGTGCCATCAGTGATTTGTACAGGGGGGACTATGGCTACACCTTC
TRBV6-5	few	TRBJ1-6	NA	CASSYGGVRAYNSPLHF	TGTGCCAGCAGTTATGGGGGGGTCAGGGCCTATAATTCACCCCTCCACTTT
TRBV2	NA	TRBJ1-1	NA	CASSDADTEAFF	TGTGCCAGCAGTGATGCGGACACTGAAGCTTTCTTT
TRBV6-2/TRBV6-3	many	TRBJ2-7	NA	CASSYPSGGEQYF	TGTGCCAGCAGTTACCCGAGTGGGGGCGAGCAGTACTTC
TRBV19	few	TRBJ1-2	NA	CASSTGTNGYTF	TGTGCCAGTAGTACCGGGACCAATGGCTACACCTTC
TRBV12-3/TRBV12-4	many	TRBJ2-7	NA	CASSSDYPEQYF	TGTGCCAGCAGTTCGGATTATCCAGAGCAGTACTTC
TRBV6-2/TRBV6-3	NA	TRBJ1-1	NA	CASSRSTLNTEAFF	TGTGCCAGCAGCCGATCCACACTGAACACTGAAGCTTTCTTT
TRBV18	NA	TRBJ1-2	NA	CASSPRQSVPYGYTF	TGTGCCAGCTCACCACGACAGTCCGTGCCCTATGGCTACACCTTC
TRBV11-2	few	TRBJ2-6	TRBD2	CASSSRDGSGGESGANVLTF	TGTGCCAGCAGCTCCCGCGACGGTAGCGGGGGGGAATCTGGGGCCAACGTCCTGACTTTC
TRBV20-1	NA	TRBJ2-5	TRBD2	CSATRGAGGLQETQYF	TGCAGTGCTACCCGCGGGGCGGGGGGCCTCCAAGAGACCCAGTACTTC
TRBV9	many	TRBJ2-1	NA	CASSVSGGRYNEQFF	TGTGCCAGCAGCGTAAGTGGGGGACGTTACAATGAGCAGTTCTTC
TRBV6-1	few	TRBJ1-2	NA	CASIVGIDGPYGYTF	TGTGCCAGCATTGTTGGGATTGACGGGCCTTATGGCTACACCTTC
TRBV28	few	TRBJ1-6	NA	CASSLGKSDGNSPLHF	TGTGCCAGCAGTTTGGGGAAATCTGACGGGAATTCACCCCTCCACTTT
TRBV11-3	many	TRBJ2-3	TRBD1	CASSRRQGFSTDTQYF	TGTGCCAGCAGCCGAAGACAGGGGTTCAGCACAGATACGCAGTATTTT
TRBV3-1	NA	TRBJ2-3	NA	CASSKQIQISTDTQYF	TGTGCCAGCAGCAAGCAAATACAGATTAGCACAGATACGCAGTATTTT
TRBV6-2/TRBV6-3	few	TRBJ2-3	NA	CASSPRGAAGYTDTQYF	TGTGCCAGCAGTCCGAGGGGGGCAGCGGGATACACAGATACGCAGTATTTT
TRBV7-2	few	TRBJ2-1	TRBD2	CASSRRGASGGHNEQFF	TGTGCCAGCAGCCGGAGAGGTGCTAGCGGGGGACACAATGAGCAGTTCTTC
TRBV4-3	NA	TRBJ2-3	NA	CASSQDQGITSTDTQYF	TGCGCCAGCAGCCAAGATCAAGGGATTACTAGCACAGATACGCAGTATTTT
TRBV27	few	TRBJ1-5	NA	CASSSEGFNQPQHF	TGTGCCAGCAGTTCGGAGGGGTTCAATCAGCCCCAGCATTTT
TRBV7-9	NA	TRBJ2-3	NA	CASSFQKGRADTQYF	TGTGCCAGCAGCTTTCAGAAGGGCCGGGCAGATACGCAGTATTTT
TRBV12-3/TRBV12-4	few	TRBJ1-4	TRBD1	CASSSPDRVAEKLFF	TGTGCCAGCAGTTCCCCCGACAGGGTGGCTGAAAAACTGTTTTTT
TRBV3-1	many	TRBJ2-7	NA	CASSQDPGVFYEQYF	TGTGCCAGCAGCCAAGATCCCGGGGTCTTCTACGAGCAGTACTTC
TRBV29-1	many	TRBJ1-1	NA	CSVMGRGRNTEAFF	TGCAGCGTTATGGGGAGGGGTAGGAACACTGAAGCTTTCTTT
TRBV7-6	few	TRBJ1-5	NA	CASSLMTDQPQHF	TGTGCCAGCAGCTTAATGACAGATCAGCCCCAGCATTTT
TRBV9	many	TRBJ2-3	NA	CASSPFGSTDTQYF	TGTGCCAGCAGCCCCTTTGGGAGCACAGATACGCAGTATTTT
TRBV12-3/TRBV12-4	many	TRBJ2-3	NA	CASSFTDKDTQYF	TGTGCCAGCAGTTTTACAGACAAAGATACGCAGTATTTT
TRBV6-4	NA	TRBJ2-1	TRBD2	CASSPSGGANNEQFF	TGTGCCAGCAGTCCTAGCGGGGGGGCCAACAATGAGCAGTTCTTC
TRBV7-6	many	TRBJ1-1	NA	CASSSPSNTEAFF	TGTGCCAGCAGCTCACCATCGAACACTGAAGCTTTCTTT
TRBV13	NA	TRBJ1-6	NA	CASSLKGGGLPLHF	TGTGCCAGCAGCTTAAAGGGGGGCGGCCTTCCCCTCCACTTT
TRBV6-2/TRBV6-3	medium-sized	TRBJ1-6	NA	CASSPGGNSPLHF	TGTGCCAGCAGCCCCGGTGGTAATTCACCCCTCCACTTT
TRBV12-3/TRBV12-4	many	TRBJ2-1	TRBD2	CASSYRGGRDNEQFF	TGTGCCAGCAGCTACCGGGGGGGCCGGGACAATGAGCAGTTCTTC
TRBV18	many	TRBJ1-2	NA	CASSPLTDLNYGYTF	TGTGCCAGCTCACCTCTGACTGATCTTAACTATGGCTACACCTTC
TRBV7-9	few	TRBJ2-3	NA	CASSLARDRSTDTQYF	TGTGCCAGCAGCTTAGCCAGGGATCGGAGCACAGATACGCAGTATTTT
TRBV12-3/TRBV12-4	few	TRBJ1-1	TRBD1	CASSGTEDTEAFF	TGTGCCAGCAGTGGGACAGAAGACACTGAAGCTTTCTTT
TRBV4-1	NA	TRBJ1-6	NA	CASSQTEYNSPLHF	TGCGCCAGCAGCCAGACAGAGTATAATTCACCCCTCCACTTT
TRBV9	NA	TRBJ2-7	NA	CASSPGQRYYEQYF	TGTGCCAGCAGCCCCGGACAGAGATACTACGAGCAGTACTTC
TRBV7-2	many	TRBJ2-5	TRBD1	CASSPGDRVTQETQYF	TGTGCCAGCAGCCCTGGGGACAGGGTTACTCAAGAGACCCAGTACTTC
TRBV2	many	TRBJ1-5	NA	CASNAAGNQPQHF	TGTGCCAGCAATGCGGCGGGCAATCAGCCCCAGCATTTT
TRBV14	few	TRBJ1-1	NA	CASSQVGRGVSEAFF	TGTGCCAGCAGCCAAGTAGGACGTGGGGTGTCTGAAGCTTTCTTT
TRBV18	few	TRBJ1-2	NA	CASSPPSGHYGYTF	TGTGCCAGCTCACCACCATCAGGCCACTATGGCTACACCTTC
TRBV6-2/TRBV6-3	few	TRBJ2-7	NA	CASSYRDRYEQYF	TGTGCCAGCAGTTACCGAGACAGGTACGAGCAGTACTTC
TRBV2	NA	TRBJ2-1	NA	CASSEGAPSNEQFF	TGTGCCAGCAGTGAAGGAGCCCCAAGCAATGAGCAGTTCTTC
TRBV28	many	TRBJ1-1	NA	CASRAGWNTEAFF	TGTGCCAGCAGGGCAGGATGGAACACTGAAGCTTTCTTT
TRBV10-3	few	TRBJ1-2	NA	CAISESTAGEPFWYGYTF	TGTGCCATCAGTGAGTCGACGGCAGGGGAACCCTTTTGGTATGGCTACACCTTC
TRBV12-3/TRBV12-4	NA	TRBJ1-4	TRBD1	CASRAGTDEKLFF	TGTGCCAGCAGGGCCGGGACAGATGAAAAACTGTTTTTT